Below are 21 T cell receptor beta chains sequenced from a single sample in a study of T cell changes during pregnancy in multiple sclerosis (dated by TCRdb to the late 2010s). The library was obtained by the immunoSEQ multiplex PCR assay. TCRdb carries this immuneACCESS record with in-frame sequences only. Its versions omit some clonotypes, under half of them owing to an unresolved V gene in the studies checked, with the rest unexplained. Present in this sample are tens of thousands of clones, just under 95% of which were seen just once. The biggest ten clones account for 1.4% of the sample. The material sequenced was peripheral blood, taken in the third trimester of pregnancy. The receptor source for this set is a female donor in good health, enrolled as a control in a pregnancy study.

V and J are TRBV6-1 and TRBJ1-1; D is unclear. Between the trimmed V and J ends, which lost 7 bases and 4 bases, there was a span of 10 bases. Germline V CDR1 and CDR2: MNHNS, SASEGT. The CDR3 is made up of 12 amino acids. CDR3 loop: CASNRGVTEAFF. CDR3 bases: TGTGCCAGCAATCGGGGTGTCACTGAAGCTTTCTTT.

This clone was observed a single time. V gene TRBV25-1 combines with J gene TRBJ2-3, with TRBD1 matching 11 bases. V lost 2 bases and J lost 0; bases outside the gene matches: 4. Germline-derived CDR1 and CDR2 are MGHDK and SYGVNS. This CDR3 comprises 17 residues. CDR3 nucleotides: TGTGCCAGCAGTGAACCCGGACAGGGGGCTAGCACAGATACGCAGTATTTT. Protein: CASSEPGQGASTDTQYF.

The chain recombines TRBV9 with TRBJ1-2; 8 bases align to TRBD1. Trimming removed 4 bases from V and 6 bases from J; junction bases left unmatched: 11. CDR3 length: 15 amino acids. Germline values: CDR1 SGDLS, CDR2 YYNGEE. This CDR3 is CASSTQGGSFHGYTF. The CDR3, as DNA: TGTGCCAGCAGCACACAGGGGGGTTCTTTTCATGGCTACACCTTC.

This clone was seen just once. The rearrangement uses TRBV7-9 and TRBJ2-5, with 8 bases identical to TRBD2. V trimming: 6 bases; J trimming: 5 bases; junction bases outside the gene matches: 11. The V gene's germline CDR1 is SEHNR and CDR2 FQNEAQ (reference sequence). The CDR3 runs 15 residues. As DNA, the CDR3 is TGTGCCAGCAGGCGGGGGGCGGGAGGATTGGAGACCCAGTACTTC. Protein: CASRRGAGGLETQYF.

The rearrangement links TRBV5-1 to TRBJ2-3, with TRBD2 matching 12 bases. CDR1 is SGHRS, CDR2 YFSETQ, per germline. V lost 4 bases, J lost 4 bases, and 7 bases stayed unmatched. The CDR3 spans 16 residues. CDR3 nucleotides: TGCGCCAGCAGCGGACTGACTAGCGGGAGAGCAGATACGCAGTATTTT. Amino acid sequence: CASSGLTSGRADTQYF.

The chain employs TRBV2 and TRBJ2-2; D remains unclear. Trimming took 6 bases from V and 6 from J, leaving 8 bases between them. From germline, CDR1 is SNHLY and CDR2 FYNNEI. This CDR3 comprises 12 residues. The CDR3 nucleotides read TGTGCCAGCAGGCGCGGTGCCGGGGAGCTGTTTTTT. Encoded protein: CASRRGAGELFF. Using reference TRBV2 and TRBJ2-2 for the parts outside the CDR3, the full variable domain is EPEVTQTPSHQVTQMGQEVILRCVPISNHLYFYWYRQILGQKVEFLVSFYNNEISEKSEIFDDQFSVERPDGSNFTLKIRSTKLEDSAMYFCASRRGAGELFFGEGSRLTVL.

The chain recombines TRBV2 with TRBJ2-7; 9 nucleotides agree with TRBD1. The CDR3 extends over 15 amino acids. V trimming: 5 bases; J trimming: 1 base; junction bases outside the gene matches: 6. Germline loops: CDR1 SNHLY, CDR2 FYNNEI. The CDR3 DNA reads as TGTGCCAGCAGTTATGGGACAGGGATGTCCTACGAGCAGTACTTC. Protein sequence: CASSYGTGMSYEQYF.

This sequence joins TRBV28 and TRBJ2-7; 10 bases are shared with TRBD1. The V gene end was trimmed by 5 bases and the J gene end by 4 bases; junction bases not matched to a gene: 5. Germline V gene data show CDR1 as MDHEN and CDR2 as SYDVKM. This CDR3 spans 14 amino acids. DNA of the CDR3: TGTGCCAGCAGTCAAGGGACAGGGGTATACGAGCAGTACTTC. It translates to CASSQGTGVYEQYF.

The chain links TRBV29-1 to TRBJ2-3; 13 nucleotides agree with TRBD2. Germline lookup yields CDR1 SQVTM and CDR2 ANQGSEA. The CDR3 length is 16 residues. Losses at the gene ends were 7 bases for V and 2 bases for J; bases not matched to a gene: 9. CDR3 amino acids: CSAGGLAGPYTDTQYF. The CDR3 coding sequence is TGCAGCGCGGGGGGACTAGCGGGACCCTACACAGATACGCAGTATTTT.

The chain has TRBV27 and TRBJ2-3; D unclear. The CDR3 totals 16 residues. Germline CDR1 MNHEY, CDR2 SMNVEV (reference sequence). Trimming removed 1 base at V and 0 bases at J, with 11 bases between. In DNA, the CDR3 is TGTGCCAGCAGTTTATGGGCTTTTTCTAGCACAGATACGCAGTATTTT. This encodes CASSLWAFSSTDTQYF.

The rearrangement links TRBV6-1 to TRBJ2-2, with TRBD1 as a possible D gene (6 bases). Germline assignment: CDR1 MNHNS and CDR2 SASEGT. CDR3 size: 15 residues. V was shortened by 6 bases and J by 5 bases, with 16 bases between the two germline ends. The CDR3 nucleotides read TGTGCCAGCAGCGGCAGGGGTGGGTGGACCGGGGAGCTGTTTTTT. Amino acid sequence: CASSGRGGWTGELFF.

The rearrangement uses TRBV27 and TRBJ2-2; D is perhaps TRBD2 (6 bases). V gave up 7 bases and J gave up 3 bases, with 18 bases separating them. The CDR3 is 16 amino acids. Germline V lookup: CDR1 MNHEY, CDR2 SMNVEV (reference sequence). This chain's CDR3 is CASTRGRGADTGELFF. The CDR3 nucleotides are TGTGCCAGCACCCGAGGTCGCGGGGCGGACACCGGGGAGCTGTTTTTT.

The chain is built from TRBV28 and TRBJ2-4; 7 bases are shared with TRBD2. V shed 2 bases, J shed 4 bases, and the junction held 11 bases outside the gene matches. CDR3 length: 17 amino acids. Germline values: CDR1 MDHEN, CDR2 SYDVKM. The CDR3 coding sequence is TGTGCCAGCAGTTTAAGTGTAAAGGGAGGGCCTAAAAACATTCAGTACTTC. This codes for CASSLSVKGGPKNIQYF.

The chain uses TRBV19 and TRBJ2-7, with TRBD2 matching 9 bases. With V trimmed by 3 bases and J by 2 bases, 8 bases remained unmatched. The germline V gene has CDR1 LNHDA and CDR2 SQIVND (reference sequence). This CDR3 has 16 amino acids. For the CDR3, the DNA is TGTGCCAGTAGTATGTGGGCTAGCGGGGTAACCTACGAGCAGTACTTC. It is translated as CASSMWASGVTYEQYF.

The table lists this clone with a count of one. The J gene is TRBJ2-3, the V gene TRBV1; the table's D call, TRBD1, was not checked against the DNA. TRBV1 is a pseudogene. The CDR3 is made up of 16 amino acids. CDR3 nucleotides: TGCACCAGCAGCCAAGCCCGGACAGGGTTTCCAGATACGCAGTATTTT. It is translated as CTSSQARTGFPDTQYF.

This chain links TRBV9 with TRBJ2-7; D gene ambiguous. Trimming took 2 bases from V and 2 from J, leaving 11 bases between them. This CDR3 has 14 amino acids. The germline CDR1 and CDR2 sequences are SGDLS and YYNGEE. CDR3 DNA: TGTGCCAGCAGCGTCGGTTCTTCTGCCTACGAGCAGTACTTC. It translates to CASSVGSSAYEQYF.

The rearrangement uses TRBV28 and TRBJ2-7; no firm D call. The germline CDR1 and CDR2 sequences are MDHEN and SYDVKM. Trimming pared 5 bases from V and 10 bases from J, leaving 9 bases between. This CDR3 region has 10 residues. CDR3 region: CASSRARQYF. CDR3 DNA: TGTGCCAGCAGTAGAGCCCGCCAGTACTTC.

The CDR3 sequence: CASRITGAATNEKLFF. CDR3 nucleotides: TGTGCCAGCAGGATTACAGGAGCTGCAACTAATGAAAAACTGTTTTTT. The chain recombines TRBV7-8 with TRBJ1-4; possible D gene TRBD1, 5 bases. The germline gives CDR1 SGHVS, CDR2 FQNEAQ. This CDR3 is 16 amino acids long. V shed 6 bases and J shed 0 bases, with 14 bases lying between them.

The gene calls are TRBV15 and TRBJ2-5; 12 nucleotides line up with TRBD1. The V and J ends lost 1 base and 5 bases, in that order; junction bases with no gene match: 11. Germline lookup yields CDR1 LNHNV and CDR2 YYDKDF (reference sequence). The CDR3 contains 18 residues. The chain's CDR3 is CATSRVRDRGRLVETQYF. In DNA form, the CDR3 reads TGTGCCACCAGCAGAGTTCGGGACAGGGGGCGTTTAGTGGAGACCCAGTACTTC. The full variable domain, completed using reference TRBV15 and TRBJ2-5, is DAMVIQNPRYQVTQFGKPVTLSCSQTLNHNVMYWYQQKSSQAPKLLFHYYDKDFNNEADTPDNFQSRRPNTSFCFLDIRSPGLGDTAMYLCATSRVRDRGRLVETQYFGPGTRLLVL.

The rearrangement uses TRBV28 and TRBJ1-2; TRBD1 aligns across 8 bases. This CDR3 has 15 residues. V gave up 5 bases and J gave up 4 bases; unmatched junction bases: 9. The germline gives CDR1 MDHEN, CDR2 SYDVKM. The CDR3 loop is CASSPIGQGIYGYTF. The DNA of the CDR3 is TGTGCCAGCAGTCCCATAGGACAGGGAATCTATGGCTACACCTTC.

The chain recombines TRBV7-9 with TRBJ2-1; 11 bases map to TRBD2. Losses at the gene ends were 5 bases for V and 6 bases for J; bases not matched to a gene: 15. Germline CDR1 SEHNR, CDR2 FQNEAQ (reference sequence). This CDR3 has 18 residues. The CDR3 bases are TGTGCCAGCAGCCCACCCTACTCACTAGCGGGAGTGGGCAATGAGCAGTTCTTC. Translated: CASSPPYSLAGVGNEQFF. Drawing the rest from reference TRBV7-9 and TRBJ2-1, the complete variable domain is DTGVSQNPRHKITKRGQNVTFRCDPISEHNRLYWYRQTLGQGPEFLTYFQNEAQLEKSRLLSDRFSAERPKGSFSTLEIQRTEQGDSAMYLCASSPPYSLAGVGNEQFFGPGTRLTVL.